This T cell receptor (beta chain) was observed in a study of T cell responses to AZD1222 COVID-19 vaccine. The CDR3 length is 15 residues. Germline V gene data show CDR1 as MNHEY and CDR2 as SVGAGI. V was pared by 4 bases and J by 0 bases, with 12 bases between. Concerning this clone: Its antigen is unidentified.

General study findings and limits: Increased Spike-specific TCR breadth and depth were observed after two AZD1222 doses. Within unmutated variant regions lay the reported targets of nearly half of spike-specific TCRs. The number of AZD1222 recipients seropositive at baseline was only 6 or 7.

Sequenced by immunoSEQ multiplex PCR; TCRdb stores in-frame clones only, minus some. The sample yields some 200,000 clones, around 94% seen once. The rearrangement joins TRBV6-5 to TRBJ1-2; unclear D gene. The specimen was peripheral blood, collected 28 days after the second dose of the MenACWY control vaccine. The TCR originated in an adult who received the MenACWY meningococcal vaccine as a control. The CDR3 region is CASSSSRFPNYGYTF. The CDR3 DNA reads TGTGCCAGCAGTTCGTCACGGTTCCCTAACTATGGCTACACCTTC.